The source of this TCR beta chain is a study of blood T cell repertoires in COVID-19. Original processing methods: Cell counts per sample came from amplifying reference gene primers. Assay used: immunoSEQ multiplex PCR; TCRdb lists only in-frame clones, some missing. The V and J calls and clone size come from that table; D and trimming were worked out from the DNA. The table records about 280,000 clones, roughly 80% of them present only once. Self-reported history from a screening survey and questionnaire set each donor's cohort. Shortly before study entry, within 2 weeks, exposed participants had met a COVID-19 case. The CDR3 spans 15 residues. Germline CDR1 and CDR2: GTSNPN and SVGIG (reference sequence). V lost 0 bases and J lost 5; bases outside the gene matches: 6.

The sequenced material came from PBMCs or T cells enriched from blood (not recorded which). This clonotype originated in a man aged 35 to 55 who had been exposed to COVID-19. The chain has TRBV30 and TRBJ2-3; 9 positions agree with TRBD2. The CDR3 DNA is TGTGCCTGGAGTGTACTTAGCGGGAGAAGAGATACGCAGTATTTT. Its protein product is CAWSVLSGRRDTQYF.